This TCR beta chain was identified during a study of blood T cell repertoires in COVID-19. Measured with immunoSEQ multiplex PCR; TCRdb has only the in-frame clones, and not every one. The sample lists about 310,000 clones, 85% to 90% seen once, with more than 9% in the top ten. The receptor was isolated from a woman aged 25 to 39 who had recovered from COVID-19. The sequenced sample consisted of PBMCs or T cells enriched from blood (not recorded which).

Written as DNA, the CDR3 is TGTGCCAGCAGCCCACTAGCGGGAGGGGACTACGAGCAGTACTTC. It specifies CASSPLAGGDYEQYF. The rearrangement uses TRBV7-9 and TRBJ2-7, with TRBD2 identical over 13 bases. The CDR3 spans 15 residues. Germline CDR1 SEHNR, CDR2 FQNEAQ (reference sequence). V shed 5 bases and J 3 bases; nucleotides not matched to a gene: 4. Variable domain in full (rest from reference TRBV7-9 and TRBJ2-7): DTGVSQNPRHKITKRGQNVTFRCDPISEHNRLYWYRQTLGQGPEFLTYFQNEAQLEKSRLLSDRFSAERPKGSFSTLEIQRTEQGDSAMYLCASSPLAGGDYEQYFGPGTRLTVT.